This T cell receptor beta chain emerged from a study of T cell changes during pregnancy in multiple sclerosis. Germline V gives CDR1 GTSNPN, CDR2 SVGIG (reference sequence). V shed 3 bases and J shed 2 bases, with 22 bases lying between them. The CDR3 runs to 17 residues. Profiled with immunoSEQ multiplex PCR; TCRdb holds only in-frame clones, not every one. Here the sample spans more than 40,000 clones, 80% to 90% being singletons. Here the sequenced sample was CD4+ T cells from peripheral blood mononuclear cells, taken in the first trimester of pregnancy. The chain combines TRBV30 with TRBJ1-1; weak D call: TRBD1 (6 bases). The clonotype was recovered from a female donor with multiple sclerosis, enrolled in a pregnancy study. The CDR3 DNA reads as TGTGCCTGGAGACAAGGGACCGTACAGGGCGGTAACACTGAAGCTTTCTTT. This codes for CAWRQGTVQGGNTEAFF.